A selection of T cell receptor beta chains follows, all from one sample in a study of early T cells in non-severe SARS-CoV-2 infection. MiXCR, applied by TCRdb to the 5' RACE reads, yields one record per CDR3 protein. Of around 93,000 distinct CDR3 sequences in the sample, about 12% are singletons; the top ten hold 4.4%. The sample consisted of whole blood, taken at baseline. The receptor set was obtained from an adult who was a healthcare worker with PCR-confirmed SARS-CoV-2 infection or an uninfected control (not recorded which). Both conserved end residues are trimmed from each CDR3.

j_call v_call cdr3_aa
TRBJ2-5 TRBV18 ASSPQETQY
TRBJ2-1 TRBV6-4 ASSARTSGGEQF
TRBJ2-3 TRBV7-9 ASSPTDGSADTQY
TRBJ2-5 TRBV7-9 ASSFTQETQY
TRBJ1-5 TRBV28 ASSFSGGQQPQH
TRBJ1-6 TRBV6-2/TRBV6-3 ASRQGGNSPLH
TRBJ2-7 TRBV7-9 ASSPGTGPYEQY
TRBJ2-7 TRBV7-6 ASSRTSGGPGGYEQY
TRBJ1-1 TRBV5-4 ASSSGLLDTEAF
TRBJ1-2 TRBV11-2 ASSLRNYGYT
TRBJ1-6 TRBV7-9 ASSLAQQGDSPLH
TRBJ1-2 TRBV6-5 ASSYSYGDNYGYT
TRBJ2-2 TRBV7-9 ASSPPLAGVGELF
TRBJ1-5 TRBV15 ATSDLGVQPQH
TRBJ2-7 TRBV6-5 ASSPQGQGTYEQY
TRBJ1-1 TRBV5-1 ASSLREILNTEAF
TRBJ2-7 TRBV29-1 SVETSHRSGIEQY
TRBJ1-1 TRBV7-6 ASSSRQGALNTEAF
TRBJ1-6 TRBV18 ASSLGRGVGSPLH
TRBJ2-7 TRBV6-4 ASSDSFYEQY
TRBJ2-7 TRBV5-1 ASSSDRGSYEQY
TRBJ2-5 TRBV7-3 ASSSSGREETQY
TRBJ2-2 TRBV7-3 ASSLNGVNGELF
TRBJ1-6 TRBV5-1 ASSLAVGNYNSPLH
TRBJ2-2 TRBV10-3 AISESGTLTGELF
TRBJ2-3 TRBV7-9 ASSPSGGGKDTQY
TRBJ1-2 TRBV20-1 SARDGRQPPVYGYT
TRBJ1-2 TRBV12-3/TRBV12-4 ASTLGGIESGYT
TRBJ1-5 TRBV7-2 ASSLVPLGSQPQH
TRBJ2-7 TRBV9 ASSNEDRYEQY
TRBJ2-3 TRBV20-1 SARNGGETDTQY
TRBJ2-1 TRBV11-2 ASSLGLYNEQF
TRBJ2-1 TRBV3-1 ASSSSSSSEQF
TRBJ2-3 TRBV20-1 SARDWKSTDTQY
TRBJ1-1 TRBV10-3 ASREWEQGNTEAF
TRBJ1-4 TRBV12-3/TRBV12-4 ASQDISNEKLF
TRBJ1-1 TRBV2 ASSDELNTEAF
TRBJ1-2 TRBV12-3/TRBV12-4 ASSSTNYGYT
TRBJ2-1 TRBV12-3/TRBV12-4 ASSYLIYNEQF
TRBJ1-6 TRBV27 ASSPTSLSNSPLH
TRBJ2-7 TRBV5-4 ASSLGQAHYEQY
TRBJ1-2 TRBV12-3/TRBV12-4 ASILGGAGYGYT
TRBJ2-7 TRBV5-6 ASSAAYEQY
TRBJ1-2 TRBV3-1 ASSQSGQGKKGYT
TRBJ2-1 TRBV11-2 ASSHPNGGAVNEQF
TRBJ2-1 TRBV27 ASSSSGSYNEQF
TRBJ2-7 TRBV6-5 ASSYLAGGLAGLGEQY
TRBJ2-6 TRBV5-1 ASSPEANVLT